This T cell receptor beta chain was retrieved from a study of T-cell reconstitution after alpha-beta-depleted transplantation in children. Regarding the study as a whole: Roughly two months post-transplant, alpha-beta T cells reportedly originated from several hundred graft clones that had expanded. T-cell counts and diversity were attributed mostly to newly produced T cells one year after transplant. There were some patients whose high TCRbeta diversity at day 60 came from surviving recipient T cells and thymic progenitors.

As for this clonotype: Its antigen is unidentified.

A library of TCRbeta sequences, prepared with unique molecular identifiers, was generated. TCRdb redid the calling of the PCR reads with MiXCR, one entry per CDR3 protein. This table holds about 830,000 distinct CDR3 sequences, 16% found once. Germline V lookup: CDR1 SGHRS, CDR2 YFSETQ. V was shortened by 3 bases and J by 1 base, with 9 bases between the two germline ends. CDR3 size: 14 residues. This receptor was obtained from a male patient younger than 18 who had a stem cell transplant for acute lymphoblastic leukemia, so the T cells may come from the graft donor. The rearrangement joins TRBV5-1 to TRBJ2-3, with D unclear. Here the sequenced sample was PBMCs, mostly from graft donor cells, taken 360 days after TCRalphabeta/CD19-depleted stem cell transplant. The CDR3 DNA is TGCGCCAGCAGCTGGTCGGGCGGCACAGATACGCAGTATTTT. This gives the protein CASSWSGGTDTQYF.